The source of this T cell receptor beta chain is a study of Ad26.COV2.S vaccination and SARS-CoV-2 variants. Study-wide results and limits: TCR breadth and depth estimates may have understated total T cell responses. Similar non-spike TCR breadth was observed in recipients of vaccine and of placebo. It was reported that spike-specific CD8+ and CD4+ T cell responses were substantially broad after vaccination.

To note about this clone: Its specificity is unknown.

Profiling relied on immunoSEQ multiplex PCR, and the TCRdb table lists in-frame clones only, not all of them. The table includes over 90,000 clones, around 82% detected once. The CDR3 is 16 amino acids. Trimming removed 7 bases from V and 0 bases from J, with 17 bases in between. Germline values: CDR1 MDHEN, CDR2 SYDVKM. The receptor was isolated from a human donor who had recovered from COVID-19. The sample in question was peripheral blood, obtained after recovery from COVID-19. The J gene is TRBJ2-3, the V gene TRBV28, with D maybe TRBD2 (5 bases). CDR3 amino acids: CASTPFDGVSTDTQYF. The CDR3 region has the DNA TGTGCCAGCACCCCATTCGACGGGGTGAGCACAGATACGCAGTATTTT.